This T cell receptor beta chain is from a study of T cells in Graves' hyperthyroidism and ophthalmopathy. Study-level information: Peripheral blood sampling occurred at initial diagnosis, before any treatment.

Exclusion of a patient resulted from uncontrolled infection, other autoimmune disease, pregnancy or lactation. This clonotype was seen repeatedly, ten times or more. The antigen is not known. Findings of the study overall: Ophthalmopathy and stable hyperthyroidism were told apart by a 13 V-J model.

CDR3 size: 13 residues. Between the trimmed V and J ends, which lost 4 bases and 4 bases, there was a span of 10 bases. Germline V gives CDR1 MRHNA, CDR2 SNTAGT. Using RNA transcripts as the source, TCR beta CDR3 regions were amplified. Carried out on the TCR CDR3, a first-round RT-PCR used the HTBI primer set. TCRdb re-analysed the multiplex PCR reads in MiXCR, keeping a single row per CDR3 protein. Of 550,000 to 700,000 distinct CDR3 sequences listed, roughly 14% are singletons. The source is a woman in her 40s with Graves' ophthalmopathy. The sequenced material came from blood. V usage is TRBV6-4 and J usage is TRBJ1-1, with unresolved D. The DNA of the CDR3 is TGTGCCAGCAGTGTAACCGGACGCACTGAAGCTTTCTTT. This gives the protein CASSVTGRTEAFF.